This TCR beta chain was captured in a study of cytomegalovirus exposure and HLA in healthy donors. V was clipped by 0 bases and J by 3 bases; unmatched bases: 13. The CDR3 has 18 amino acids. The germline gives CDR1 GTSNPN, CDR2 SVGIG (reference sequence). Whole-study results and caveats: It was reportedly the case that the classifier diagnosed cytomegalovirus status with high specificity and sensitivity. TCR sequences were mostly rare, though some public TCRs occurred in many donors. Fewer N-insertions (relative to the roughly 730-donor mean) were reportedly seen in an Asian-associated ancestry cluster in a later analysis.

Comments on this clone: Its antigen is undetermined.

The PCR had 60 Vbeta and 13 Jbeta primers. TCRdb keeps only in-frame clones here, not all; method: immunoSEQ multiplex PCR. Its clone listing holds 110,000 to 150,000 clones. Healthy bone marrow donors formed the donor group. This TCR came from a male donor in good health and CMV-seronegative. Specimen: PBMCs. The rearrangement uses TRBV30 and TRBJ2-3, with 9 bases identical to TRBD2. The CDR3 sequence is CAWSVPAGGITGTDTQYF. CDR3 nucleotide sequence: TGTGCCTGGAGTGTACCGGCGGGGGGGATCACCGGGACAGATACGCAGTATTTT.